Below are 12 T cell receptor beta chains sequenced from a single sample in a study of read filtering for tumor transcriptome and immune sequencing. The library was built from roughly 400 ng RNA with molecular barcoded adaptors for alpha/delta and beta/gamma chains. TCRdb ran MiXCR on the reads and lists one entry per CDR3 protein. Of about 58,000 distinct CDR3 sequences in the sample, 9% to 15% were seen once. The sample taken for sequencing was a population of CD138-negative cells sorted from bone marrow. All receptors come from a donor at least 40 years old with multiple myeloma.

In this sample, this clonotype turned up many times. The rearrangement links TRBV29-1 to TRBJ2-3, with TRBD2 as a possible D gene (5 bases). This CDR3 is 14 amino acids long. The germline V gene encodes CDR1 SQVTM and CDR2 ANQGSEA. With 4 bases removed from V and 0 bases from J, the gap between germline ends came to 11 bases. CDR3 sequence reads: CSVAPRTSTDTQYF. CDR3 in DNA: TGCAGCGTTGCCCCGAGGACTAGCACAGATACGCAGTATTTT.

There are many counts of this clonotype. The rearrangement joins TRBV5-1 to TRBJ2-5; the match to TRBD2 covers 12 bases. The V gene end was trimmed by 2 bases and the J gene end by 3 bases; junction bases not matched to a gene: 2. CDR1 SGHRS and CDR2 YFSETQ come from the germline V gene. The CDR3 is made up of 15 amino acids. The CDR3 sequence is CASSFSSGGEETQYF. CDR3 nucleotides: TGCGCCAGCAGCTTCTCTAGCGGGGGGGAAGAGACCCAGTACTTC.

The chain recombines TRBV28 with TRBJ2-2; 7 bases align to TRBD2. Trimming removed 4 bases from V and 3 bases from J; junction bases left unmatched: 8. Germline CDR1 reads MDHEN; CDR2 reads SYDVKM. The CDR3 sequence is 16 residues long. CDR3 protein: CASSSPGLKYTGELFF. The CDR3 DNA sequence: TGTGCCAGCAGTTCCCCGGGACTAAAATACACCGGGGAGCTGTTTTTT.

There are many counts of this clonotype. The chain links TRBV20-1 to TRBJ2-3; TRBD2 agrees at 10 bases. The CDR3 contains 15 residues. V lost 4 bases to trimming and J lost 2 bases; unmatched junction nucleotides: 6. Germline V gives CDR1 DFQATT, CDR2 SNEGSKA (reference sequence). CDR3 sequence: CSATSSGGITDTQYF. The CDR3 DNA reads as TGCAGTGCTACTAGTAGCGGGGGGATCACAGATACGCAGTATTTT.

This clonotype was seen a handful of times. A read error may explain this, as a much larger clone is one base away. This chain connects TRBV18 to TRBJ2-1; TRBD2 aligns across 12 bases. This CDR3 is built from 13 residues. Germline CDR1 reads KGHSH; CDR2 reads LQKENI. The CDR3 loop reads CASPRRTSGESWF. DNA for the CDR3: TGTGCCAGCCCACGCCGGACTAGCGGGGAGAGTTGGTTC.

This clonotype was detected many times. With a much larger clone just one base away, this may be a read error. The conserved phenylalanine or tryptophan is not found at the CDR3 terminus, so this likely reflects a read error. The chain joins TRBV3-1 to TRBJ2-1; 9 bases match TRBD2. V gave up 5 bases and J gave up 9 bases; unmatched junction bases: 14. The CDR3 has 16 residues. Looked up from germline, CDR1 is LGHDT and CDR2 is YNNKEL (reference sequence). The CDR3 loop reads CASSSMKGRGGVEQFL. The DNA of the CDR3 is TGTGCCAGCAGCTCTATGAAGGGGCGGGGGGGCGTTGAGCAGTTCCTC.

V usage is TRBV29-1 and J usage is TRBJ2-7; possibly TRBD2 for D (7 bases). V lost 4 bases, J lost 3 bases, and 13 bases lay in between. The germline V gene has CDR1 SQVTM and CDR2 ANQGSEA. This CDR3 is 13 amino acids long. CDR3 loop: CSVAGGADYEQYF. CDR3 sequence (DNA): TGCAGCGTTGCTGGGGGGGCCGACTACGAGCAGTACTTC.

The table lists this clonotype with many counts. The chain combines TRBV7-3 with TRBJ1-1, with TRBD1 matching 11 bases. The CDR3 covers 14 residues. Germline V gives CDR1 SGHTA, CDR2 FQGTGA. J lost 4 bases, V lost 4 bases, and 2 bases had no gene match. The CDR3 coding sequence is TGTGCCAGCAGCTCCGGGACAGGGGGCACTGAAGCTTTCTTT. This gives the protein CASSSGTGGTEAFF.

This clonotype was detected many times. V gene TRBV29-1 combines with J gene TRBJ1-2, with D hard to call. The CDR3 is 12 residues long. Trimming removed 4 bases at V and 0 bases at J, with 6 bases between. Looked up from germline, CDR1 is SQVTM and CDR2 is ANQGSEA. The CDR3 loop reads CSVGGANYGYTF. CDR3 DNA: TGCAGCGTTGGCGGGGCTAACTATGGCTACACCTTC.

This clonotype showed up many times. V gene TRBV7-3 combines with J gene TRBJ2-3; D unresolved. The CDR3 extends over 14 amino acids. V gave up 5 bases and J gave up 0 bases, with 9 bases separating them. Per germline, CDR1 SGHTA and CDR2 FQGTGA. The CDR3 nucleotides read TGTGCCAGCAGCCGTGATTCTAGCACAGATACGCAGTATTTT. Its protein is CASSRDSSTDTQYF.

This clonotype was detected ten times or more. The V gene is TRBV9, the J gene TRBJ2-2; TRBD1 matches 8 bases. The CDR3 runs 16 residues. CDR1 and CDR2 from the germline V gene are SGDLS and YYNGEE. Losses at the gene ends were 9 bases for V and 0 bases for J; bases not matched to a gene: 10. This chain's CDR3 is CATSNRGATNTGELFF. DNA of the CDR3: TGTGCCACCTCCAACAGGGGGGCCACGAACACCGGGGAGCTGTTTTTT.

Ten or more counts support this clonotype. The chain is built from TRBV3-1 and TRBJ1-2, with TRBD1 as a possible D gene (5 bases). CDR3 size: 15 residues. Germline CDR1 and CDR2: LGHDT and YNNKEL (reference sequence). V was pared by 0 bases and J by 3 bases, with 11 bases between. The chain's CDR3 is CASSQDQGDDYGYTF. The DNA for the CDR3 is TGTGCCAGCAGCCAAGATCAGGGTGACGACTATGGCTACACCTTC.